This TCR beta chain was sequenced for a study of T cells in Graves' hyperthyroidism and ophthalmopathy (dated by TCRdb to between 2018 and 2021). Regarding the study in general: Peripheral blood was sampled at the time of initial diagnosis, prior to any treatment. To identify TCR V-J signatures that set the groups apart, the researchers used a discovery cohort of about a hundred patients, made up of roughly 45 with Graves' ophthalmopathy and 57 with stable Graves' hyperthyroidism. Whether ophthalmopathy could be predicted prospectively was tested in an independent validation cohort made up of roughly 20 hyperthyroidism patients plus 17 patients who later progressed to ophthalmopathy. The 90 or so discovery patients were randomly split 7:3 into training and test sets. In addition, the study compared T-cell repertoires in thyroid tissue and in blood from several Graves' hyperthyroidism patients. Following sampling, methimazole starting at 30 mg daily was given to hyperthyroidism patients, and high-dose intravenous methylprednisolone was given to ophthalmopathy patients. TCR Vbeta CDR3 sequencing of some 140 peripheral blood samples (approximately 44 ophthalmopathy, 75 to 85 hyperthyroidism and 17 progressor patients) is reported in the paper.

What the authors observed across the whole study: A 13 V-J signature model separated ophthalmopathy from stable hyperthyroidism, with roughly 88% sensitivity and about 81% specificity in cross-validation and 80%/75% in testing. No statistical method was used to fix the sample size in advance, and group allocation was not hidden from the investigators. Blood samples also contained most of the expanded thyroid clonotypes (frequency above 0.001), which suggests that blood repertoires may reflect thyroid immune responses. In validation, the model predicted progression to ophthalmopathy with approximately 70% sensitivity and 72.22% specificity, a median of about 6 months before onset.

The TCR beta CDR3 regions were amplified from the RNA transcripts. For the first round of RT-PCR on the TCR CDR3, the HTBI primer set was used together with the Qiagen OneStep RT-PCR kit. The libraries were constructed in a second round of multiplex PCR and then size-selected and purified. Libraries were sequenced paired-end with 100 bp reads on an Illumina HiSeq2000. The original methods were these. SOAPnuke was used to process the raw data, removing reads that contained adapters or uncalled bases, had a mean Phred below 15, or lacked an exact match to the constant primer or identifier. High-quality paired reads were merged with COPE v1.2.5, and unique nucleotide sequences were defined as clonotypes. Clonotypes were aligned to IMGT TRBV, TRBD and TRBJ reference segments using MiTCR v1.1. The analysis included only V-J combinations with a frequency above 0.0001, which together covered 99% to 99.2% of the repertoires. A TCS score was defined as the ratio between F50 (clonal expansion) and ExV (chaos), using BLOSUM62-based TCRdist between CDR3 peptides within each V-J. Welch's t-statistics and random forest reduced fewer than 550 V-J features to about 13, which were used in a naive Bayes classifier (R e1071). TCRdb applied fastp at Q25 and MiXCR to the public reads, then kept only in-frame beta chains. Entries are consolidated by CDR3 protein sequence, retaining the most common genes and DNA. TCRdb, not the authors, supplied the V and J calls. The sample contains hundreds of thousands of distinct CDR3 sequences, 13% to 15% of them found a single time. Together, the top ten hold around 12% of the sample.

The cysteine opens and the phenylalanine closes a CDR3 of 16 amino acids. Only the CDR3 DNA stays, 48 bases, in frame from base 1. The germline V gene supplies CDR1 MNHEY and CDR2 SVGEGT. Trimming leaves V shorter by 5 bases and J shorter by 1 base, with the junction holding 7 bases beyond the gene matches. About this clonotype: This clone's antigen is unknown. Nothing much larger sits one base from this clone, and base qualities are not available.

Moderately to severely active disease, a Clinical Activity Score of at least 3, a NOSPECS grade of at least 4, and a duration under 3 months were present in ophthalmopathy patients. Any patient with an uncontrolled infection, another autoimmune disease, pregnancy or lactation was excluded. Diagnoses were established on the basis of clinical symptoms, serum thyroxine and TRAb, thyroid ultrasound, and orbital computed tomography. PBMCs were isolated from about 9.2 ml of fresh peripheral blood by Ficoll-Paque density gradient centrifugation. Total RNA was extracted using Trizol reagent, and RNA quality was assessed on an Agilent 2100 Bioanalyzer.

This receptor chain uses TRBV6-2 or TRBV6-3 and TRBJ1-3, with 8 middle bases fitting TRBD1. The receptor was isolated from a woman aged 45-60 years with Graves' ophthalmopathy. The sequenced sample was blood. CDR3 sequence: CASSASGQDSGNTIYF. The nucleotide sequence is given as TGTGCCAGCAGTGCCTCGGGACAGGATTCTGGAAACACCATATATTTT.